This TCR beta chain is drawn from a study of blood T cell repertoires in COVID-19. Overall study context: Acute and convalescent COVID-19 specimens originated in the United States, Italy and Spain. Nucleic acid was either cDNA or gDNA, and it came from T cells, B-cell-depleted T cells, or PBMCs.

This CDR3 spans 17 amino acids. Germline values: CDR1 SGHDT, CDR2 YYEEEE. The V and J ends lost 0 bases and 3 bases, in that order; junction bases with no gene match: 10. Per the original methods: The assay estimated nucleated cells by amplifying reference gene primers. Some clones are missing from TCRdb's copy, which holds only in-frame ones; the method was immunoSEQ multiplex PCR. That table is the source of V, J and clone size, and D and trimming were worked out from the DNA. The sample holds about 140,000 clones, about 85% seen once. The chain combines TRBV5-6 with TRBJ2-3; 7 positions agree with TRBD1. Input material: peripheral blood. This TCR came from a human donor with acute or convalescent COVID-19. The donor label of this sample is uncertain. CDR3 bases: TGTGCCAGCAGCTTGGTTAGAGACACAGGGGCGACAGATACGCAGTATTTT. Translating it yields CASSLVRDTGATDTQYF.